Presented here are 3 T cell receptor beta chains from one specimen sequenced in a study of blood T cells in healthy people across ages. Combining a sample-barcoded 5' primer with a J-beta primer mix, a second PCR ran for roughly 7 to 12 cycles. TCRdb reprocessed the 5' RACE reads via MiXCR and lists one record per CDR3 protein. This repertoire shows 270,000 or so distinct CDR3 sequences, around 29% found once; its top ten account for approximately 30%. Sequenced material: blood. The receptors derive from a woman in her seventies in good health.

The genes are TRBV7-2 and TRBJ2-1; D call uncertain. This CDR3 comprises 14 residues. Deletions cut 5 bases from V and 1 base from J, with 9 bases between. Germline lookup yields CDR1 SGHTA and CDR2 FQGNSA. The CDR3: CASSLMGSYNEQFF. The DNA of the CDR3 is TGTGCCAGCAGCCTAATGGGTTCCTACAATGAGCAGTTCTTC.

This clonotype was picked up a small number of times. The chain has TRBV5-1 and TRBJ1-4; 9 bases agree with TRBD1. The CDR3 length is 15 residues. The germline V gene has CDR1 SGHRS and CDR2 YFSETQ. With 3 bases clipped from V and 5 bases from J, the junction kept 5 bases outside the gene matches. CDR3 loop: CASSSGTGRNEKLFF. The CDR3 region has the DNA TGCGCCAGCAGCTCGGGGACAGGGCGGAATGAAAAACTGTTTTTT.

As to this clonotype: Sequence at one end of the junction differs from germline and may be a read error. The CDR3 bases are TGCGCCAGCAGAGACGGGGATAGGTACAATGAGCAGTTCTTC. Translated, it gives CASRDGDRYNEQFF. The chain couples TRBV6-2 or TRBV6-3 to TRBJ2-1, with D maybe TRBD2 (5 bases). Germline assignment: CDR1 MNHEY and CDR2 SVGEGT. The CDR3 has 14 residues.